Given below is one TCR beta chain in context. Its antigen is not identified. The PCR made use of 60 Vbeta and 13 Jbeta primers. Using immunoSEQ multiplex PCR, the repertoire was profiled, and TCRdb retains in-frame clones only, with some absent. This table has about 40,000 clones, about 66% appearing once. The sample originates from a study of cytomegalovirus exposure and HLA in healthy donors. Study-wide points: Highest at DRB1 and lowest at HLA-C, TCR association rates differed among HLA loci in a later analysis.

What was sequenced was PBMCs. This receptor was identified in a man in his fifties or sixties in good health and CMV-seropositive.

As DNA, the CDR3 is TGTGCCAGCAGCCCGTATCTGGGCCCCTACGAGCAGTACTTC. This translates into CASSPYLGPYEQYF. V is TRBV6-5 and J is TRBJ2-7; the D is unclear. Deletions cut 6 bases from V and 2 bases from J, with 14 bases between. CDR3 size: 14 residues. Germline values: CDR1 MNHEY, CDR2 SVGAGI.